The 30 T cell receptor beta chains below come from one sample, sequenced in a study of blood T cell repertoires in COVID-19. Profiling relied on immunoSEQ multiplex PCR, and the TCRdb table lists in-frame clones only, not all of them. The sample records over 200,000 clones, about 90% being singletons. The specimen was PBMCs or T cells enriched from blood (not recorded which). These receptors came from a man under 40 who had been exposed to COVID-19.

The CDR3 DNA sequence: TGTGCCAGCAGCCAAGGCGTGGGGGGGGGCGCGTCCTACAATGAGCAGTTCTTC. Amino acid sequence: CASSQGVGGGASYNEQFF. The rearrangement joins TRBV3-1 (or the pseudogene TRBV3-2) to TRBJ2-1, with D perhaps TRBD2 (7 bases). There are 18 residues in the CDR3. CDR1 is LGHDT, CDR2 YNNKEL, per germline (reference sequence). With 1 base removed from V and 1 base from J, the gap between germline ends came to 17 bases.

The chain carries TRBV5-4 and TRBJ2-1; TRBD1 is a possible D gene (6 bases). CDR3 length equals 14 residues. V was pared by 0 bases and J by 5 bases, with 9 bases between. The germline CDR1 and CDR2 sequences are SGHNT and YYREEE (reference sequence). Here the CDR3 reads CASSLVSGDNEQFF. In DNA form, the CDR3 reads TGTGCCAGCAGCTTGGTTTCAGGGGACAATGAGCAGTTCTTC.

V gene TRBV27 combines with J gene TRBJ2-1; 13 nucleotides agree with TRBD2. The V segment lost 2 bases and the J segment 14 bases; nucleotides outside the gene matches: 6. The CDR3 extends over 14 amino acids. Germline assignment: CDR1 MNHEY and CDR2 SMNVEV (reference sequence). The CDR3 protein is CASSLGTSGDLEFF. The CDR3 DNA is TGTGCCAGCAGTTTAGGGACTAGCGGGGACTTGGAGTTCTTC.

The chain couples TRBV2 to TRBJ2-3; TRBD2 matches at 13 bases. Germline loops: CDR1 SNHLY, CDR2 FYNNEI. V was pared by 3 bases and J by 6 bases, with 9 bases of the junction left unmatched. The CDR3 contains 17 residues. The CDR3 sequence is CASSDPRTSGGTDTQYF. Written as DNA, the CDR3 is TGTGCCAGCAGTGATCCCCGGACTAGCGGGGGTACGGATACGCAGTATTTT.

The V gene is TRBV3-1 (or the pseudogene TRBV3-2), the J gene TRBJ2-5; 9 nucleotides match TRBD2. Germline values: CDR1 LGHDT, CDR2 YNNKEL (reference sequence). This CDR3 is 17 amino acids long. Trimming cost V 1 base and J 2 bases; bases outside gene matches: 8. CDR3 amino acids: CASSQGWSGGLQETQYF. The CDR3 DNA follows: TGTGCCAGCAGCCAAGGATGGAGCGGGGGGCTTCAAGAGACCCAGTACTTC.

The J gene is TRBJ2-7, the V gene TRBV5-5; possibly TRBD2 for D (6 bases). Germline V gene lookup returns CDR1 SGHKS and CDR2 YYEKEE (reference sequence). This CDR3 has 15 residues. V was shortened by 2 bases and J by 0 bases, with 12 bases between the two germline ends. CDR3 sequence (DNA): TGTGCCAGCAGCTTTAGGGACTCCCTCTCCTACGAGCAGTACTTC. Residues: CASSFRDSLSYEQYF.

This sequence joins TRBV3-1 (or the pseudogene TRBV3-2) and TRBJ2-3; the D gene is possibly TRBD1 (7 bases). Germline assignment: CDR1 LGHDT and CDR2 YNNKEL (reference sequence). This CDR3 region has 17 residues. The germline V and J ends were trimmed by 0 bases and 5 bases, with 18 bases remaining between them. The DNA of the CDR3 is TGTGCCAGCAGCCAAGAGCCCAGGGGGGTGTTCGAAGATACGCAGTATTTT. Translation gives CASSQEPRGVFEDTQYF.

The chain has TRBV7-3 and TRBJ1-3; D not certain. The CDR3 loop spans 15 amino acids. Trimming stripped 0 bases from V and 2 bases from J, with 8 bases between. Germline V gene sequence: CDR1 SGHTA, CDR2 FQGTGA. The CDR3, as DNA: TGTGCCAGCAGCTTAACGGCCGCGGCTGGAAACACCATATATTTT. Amino acid sequence: CASSLTAAAGNTIYF.

As concerns this clone: This same CDR3 is encoded by further DNA sequences in the sample. J is TRBJ1-5 and V is TRBV7-2; TRBD1 is a possible D gene (5 bases). With 0 bases removed from V and 7 bases from J, the gap between germline ends came to 7 bases. This CDR3 has 13 residues. Germline CDR1 SGHTA, CDR2 FQGNSA. The CDR3 sequence: CASSLARDQPQHF. In DNA form, the CDR3 reads TGTGCCAGCAGCTTAGCGCGGGACCAGCCCCAGCATTTT.

V usage is TRBV7-3 and J usage is TRBJ1-1, with D possibly TRBD1 on 5 matching bases. The CDR3 extends over 13 amino acids. Trimming stripped 1 base from V and 3 bases from J, with 6 bases between. The V gene's germline CDR1 is SGHTA and CDR2 FQGTGA. CDR3 coding DNA: TGTGCCAGCAGCTTAAGGGGGGACACTGAAGCTTTCTTT. Amino acids: CASSLRGDTEAFF.

The chain has TRBV30 and TRBJ1-3; D is ambiguous. This CDR3 is 14 amino acids long. The V gene's germline CDR1 is GTSNPN and CDR2 SVGIG (reference sequence). V was pared by 4 bases and J by 0 bases, with 10 bases between. The CDR3 region is CAWIGGISGNTIYF. The CDR3 nucleotides are TGTGCCTGGATAGGCGGTATCTCTGGAAACACCATATATTTT. Filled out from reference TRBV30 and TRBJ1-3, the complete variable domain reads SQTIHQWPATLVQPVGSPLSLECTVEGTSNPNLYWYRQAAGRGLQLLFYSVGIGQISSEVPQNLSASRPQDRQFILSSKKLLLSDSGFYLCAWIGGISGNTIYFGEGSWLTVV.

The genes are TRBV7-9 and TRBJ2-7; D perhaps matches TRBD2 (5 bases). The CDR3 contains 13 residues. Germline CDR1 is SEHNR and CDR2 is FQNEAQ (reference sequence). The V end lost 5 bases, the J end lost 7 bases, and 15 bases lay between the germline ends. The CDR3 spells CASSPREPGEQYF. The CDR3 DNA sequence: TGTGCCAGCAGCCCGAGGGAGCCCGGGGAGCAGTACTTC.

This sequence joins TRBV18 and TRBJ1-1; no reliable D call. The CDR3 totals 15 residues. Germline V gene sequence: CDR1 KGHSH, CDR2 LQKENI. Trimming cost V 3 bases and J 1 base, with 12 bases left between them. CDR3 coding DNA: TGTGCCAGCTCACCCCAATCTGCGCGGAACACTGAAGCTTTCTTT. Its protein is CASSPQSARNTEAFF.

The rearrangement joins TRBV19 to TRBJ2-3; D remains ambiguous. The CDR3 runs 16 residues. V lost 5 bases to trimming and J lost 2 bases, with 17 bases between them. The germline V gene encodes CDR1 LNHDA and CDR2 SQIVND (reference sequence). CDR3 amino acids: CASSQTLLRLTDTQYF. The DNA of the CDR3 is TGTGCCAGTAGTCAAACCCTACTACGTCTCACAGATACGCAGTATTTT.

The chain employs TRBV18 and TRBJ1-3, with D possibly matching TRBD1 (5 bases). V lost 3 bases and J lost 3, with 18 bases in between. The CDR3 spans 17 residues. Looked up from germline, CDR1 is KGHSH and CDR2 is LQKENI. CDR3 protein: CASSPLQTAGVGNTIYF. The CDR3 DNA reads as TGTGCCAGCTCACCCCTCCAAACAGCGGGGGTTGGAAACACCATATATTTT.

The gene calls are TRBV9 and TRBJ1-2; D is possibly TRBD1 (5 bases). V lost 5 bases and J 5 bases, leaving 13 bases between the germline ends. The germline gives CDR1 SGDLS, CDR2 YYNGEE. CDR3 length: 13 amino acids. CDR3 in amino acids: CASSDSRGYGYTF. In DNA, the CDR3 is TGTGCCAGCAGTGATAGTAGGGGTTATGGCTACACCTTC. Together with reference TRBV9 and TRBJ1-2, the CDR3 gives the full variable domain: DSGVTQTPKHLITATGQRVTLRCSPRSGDLSVYWYQQSLDQGLQFLIQYYNGEERAKGNILERFSAQQFPDLHSELNLSSLELGDSALYFCASSDSRGYGYTFGSGTRLTVV.

In DNA, the CDR3 is TGTGCCAGCGGTACCGGGACAGCGACGGAGACCCAGTACTTC. Translated, it gives CASGTGTATETQYF. V and J are TRBV7-2 and TRBJ2-5; 7 bases are shared with TRBD1. Looked up from germline, CDR1 is SGHTA and CDR2 is FQGNSA. The CDR3 runs 14 residues. J was trimmed by 5 bases and V by 8 bases; bases with no gene match: 11.

In this sample, this clone turned up many times. The genes are TRBV2 and TRBJ1-2, with TRBD1 matching 8 bases. The V and J ends lost 7 bases and 3 bases, in that order; junction bases with no gene match: 10. CDR1 and CDR2 from the germline V gene are SNHLY and FYNNEI. This CDR3 has 15 residues. The CDR3 DNA sequence: TGTGCCAGCAAGATCGGACAGGGATCGTACTATGGCTACACCTTC. Translated: CASKIGQGSYYGYTF. Full variable domain (remainder filled in from reference TRBV2 and TRBJ1-2): EPEVTQTPSHQVTQMGQEVILRCVPISNHLYFYWYRQILGQKVEFLVSFYNNEISEKSEIFDDQFSVERPDGSNFTLKIRSTKLEDSAMYFCASKIGQGSYYGYTFGSGTRLTVV.

The rearrangement links TRBV11-2 to TRBJ1-1; D gene ambiguous. The V gene's germline CDR1 is SGHAT and CDR2 FQNNGV. The CDR3 is 15 residues long. Trimming took off 5 bases at V and 1 base at J, with 14 bases between the two ends. The CDR3 loop reads CASSERTGGNTEAFF. CDR3 in DNA: TGTGCCAGCAGCGAACGGACGGGAGGGAACACTGAAGCTTTCTTT.

The V and J genes are TRBV29-1 and TRBJ1-4; D remains unclear. V lost 4 bases to trimming and J lost 8 bases, with 14 bases between them. This CDR3 comprises 13 residues. Looked up from germline, CDR1 is SQVTM and CDR2 is ANQGSEA. The CDR3 region has the DNA TGCAGCGTTGCCGGGGAGAGGGCGGAAAAACTGTTTTTT. This sequence encodes CSVAGERAEKLFF.

The genes are TRBV3-1 (or the pseudogene TRBV3-2) and TRBJ2-5, with D maybe TRBD1 (5 bases). V was pared by 4 bases and J by 1 base, with 7 bases between. The CDR3 runs 13 residues. Germline V CDR1 and CDR2: LGHDT, YNNKEL (reference sequence). The CDR3 reads CASSRGAQETQYF. CDR3 coding DNA: TGTGCCAGCAGCCGTGGGGCCCAAGAGACCCAGTACTTC.

The chain has TRBV15 and TRBJ2-3; tentatively, D is TRBD2 (6 bases). The CDR3 sequence is 16 residues long. The V end was cut by 5 bases, the J end by 3 bases, with 18 bases between. Germline lookup yields CDR1 LNHNV and CDR2 YYDKDF (reference sequence). The CDR3 DNA is TGTGCCACCAGCGGGGGGACTTCCCTTTTGACAGATACGCAGTATTTT. Its protein is CATSGGTSLLTDTQYF.

The CDR3 coding sequence is TGTGCCAGCTCACCGCAGGGGTCGAACACTGAAGCTTTCTTT. As protein: CASSPQGSNTEAFF. This chain connects TRBV18 to TRBJ1-1, with D tentatively TRBD1 (6 bases). The CDR3 spans 14 residues. V lost 3 bases and J 1 base, leaving 9 bases between the germline ends. Per germline, CDR1 KGHSH and CDR2 LQKENI.

The genes are TRBV5-1 and TRBJ2-7, with a weak D call TRBD1 (6 bases). CDR3 length equals 14 residues. Trimming took 4 bases from V and 2 from J, leaving 13 bases between them. Germline loops: CDR1 SGHRS, CDR2 YFSETQ. DNA of the CDR3: TGCGCCAGCAGCACCGGACAGAGTCCCTACGAGCAGTACTTC. Protein sequence: CASSTGQSPYEQYF.

The rearrangement joins TRBV7-9 to TRBJ1-2, with 7 bases lining up with TRBD1. CDR3 size: 14 residues. V trimming: 4 bases; J trimming: 5 bases; junction bases outside the gene matches: 7. Germline V lookup: CDR1 SEHNR, CDR2 FQNEAQ (reference sequence). CDR3 DNA: TGTGCCAGCAGCTCCGGGACAGCGATTTATGGCTACACCTTC. The encoded protein is CASSSGTAIYGYTF. Full variable domain (outside the CDR3, taken from reference TRBV7-9 and TRBJ1-2): DTGVSQNPRHKITKRGQNVTFRCDPISEHNRLYWYRQTLGQGPEFLTYFQNEAQLEKSRLLSDRFSAERPKGSFSTLEIQRTEQGDSAMYLCASSSGTAIYGYTFGSGTRLTVV.

The V gene is TRBV18, the J gene TRBJ2-3, with a tentative D call TRBD1 (5 bases). The length of the CDR3 is 13 residues. Germline values: CDR1 KGHSH, CDR2 LQKENI. Trimming removed 2 bases from V and 5 bases from J, with 8 bases in between. The CDR3 loop is CASSPEQGDTQYF. CDR3 nucleotides: TGTGCCAGCTCACCAGAGCAGGGAGATACGCAGTATTTT.

This chain connects TRBV7-9 to TRBJ1-2, with a possible D match to TRBD1 (5 bases). Germline V gene sequence: CDR1 SEHNR, CDR2 FQNEAQ (reference sequence). Deletions cut 5 bases from V and 8 bases from J, with 21 bases between. The CDR3 is 15 amino acids. CDR3 DNA sequence: TGTGCCAGCAGCCCCGAGTGGCAGGGTATAGGAGGCTACACCTTC. It specifies CASSPEWQGIGGYTF.

CDR3 in DNA: TGCGCCAGCAGCTTGGTTGGGGGCCAGATGAACACTGAAGCTTTCTTT. This sequence encodes CASSLVGGQMNTEAFF. The rearrangement uses TRBV5-1 and TRBJ1-1, with D possibly TRBD1 on 6 matching bases. The CDR3 totals 16 residues. CDR1 SGHRS and CDR2 YFSETQ come from the germline V gene. The ends were cut back, 0 bases at V and 0 bases at J, with 12 bases in the middle.

Concerning this clone itself: Mismatch with germline at one junction end may stem from a read error. J is TRBJ2-7 and V is TRBV6-2 or TRBV6-3; tentatively, D is TRBD1 (6 bases). The germline V gene encodes CDR1 MNHEY and CDR2 SVGEGT. This CDR3 comprises 14 residues. The CDR3 region has the DNA TGTGCCAGCAGCGCCGAGAAAGGTAGGACAGAAGACTTCTTC. Amino acid sequence: CASSAEKGRTEDFF.

The CDR3 protein is CASSQRLAVNTGELFF. Written as DNA, the CDR3 is TGTGCCAGTAGCCAGAGACTAGCGGTTAACACCGGGGAGCTGTTTTTT. This chain joins TRBV19 and TRBJ2-2; 9 bases are a match to TRBD2. J lost 2 bases, V lost 6 bases, and 7 bases had no gene match. Germline lookup yields CDR1 LNHDA and CDR2 SQIVND (reference sequence). This CDR3 spans 16 amino acids. Using reference TRBV19 and TRBJ2-2 for the parts outside the CDR3, the full variable domain is DGGITQSPKYLFRKEGQNVTLSCEQNLNHDAMYWYRQDPGQGLRLIYYSQIVNDFQKGDIAEGYSVSREKKESFPLTVTSAQKNPTAFYLCASSQRLAVNTGELFFGEGSRLTVL.